Listed below are T cell receptor beta chains from one sample, sequenced in a study of blood T cell repertoires in COVID-19. TCRdb keeps only in-frame clones here, not all; method: immunoSEQ multiplex PCR. The sample has about 160,000 clones; roughly nine tenths are singletons. Sequenced material: peripheral blood. The receptors originated from a woman aged 55-75 years with active or convalescent COVID-19. Each CDR3 is given with its conserved first and last residue. D genes are given only for firm matches. A clone size is listed for some rows: how often the clone was seen (once, few, many), or a class if it is expanded.

J gene | clone size | D gene | V gene | CDR3 protein | CDR3 DNA
TRBJ2-7 | . | . | TRBV6-2/TRBV6-3 | CASSYSGGAEQYF | TGTGCCAGCAGTTACTCAGGCGGTGCCGAGCAGTACTTC
TRBJ2-7 | . | TRBD2 | TRBV10-2 | CATSSGISYEQYF | TGCGCCACGTCTAGCGGGATCTCCTACGAGCAGTACTTC
TRBJ2-5 | once | TRBD2 | TRBV10-3 | CAIRAGGQETQYF | TGTGCCATCCGGGCGGGGGGTCAAGAGACCCAGTACTTC
TRBJ2-5 | . | TRBD1 | TRBV2 | CASSPLDRKETQYF | TGTGCCAGCAGCCCGCTGGACAGGAAAGAGACCCAGTACTTC
TRBJ1-4 | . | . | TRBV3-1/TRBV3-2 | CASSHTTEDNEKLFF | TGTGCCAGCAGCCATACAACAGAAGATAATGAAAAACTGTTTTTT
TRBJ2-7 | . | . | TRBV5-1 | CASSSTQTGTYAYEQYF | TGCGCCAGCAGCTCCACACAGACCGGGACATACGCCTACGAGCAGTACTTC
TRBJ2-5 | . | TRBD2 | TRBV11-3 | CASSLNSGGGTQYF | TGTGCCAGCAGCCTCAATTCCGGGGGGGGAACCCAGTACTTC
TRBJ2-7 | . | TRBD1 | TRBV12-3/TRBV12-4 | CASSMGQVYEQYF | TGTGCCAGCAGTATGGGACAGGTCTACGAGCAGTACTTC
TRBJ1-3 | . | . | TRBV25-1 | CASSEAPASSGNTIYF | TGTGCCAGCAGTGAAGCTCCCGCCAGCTCTGGAAACACCATATATTTT
TRBJ2-7 | . | . | TRBV5-1 | CASSLSGWDEQYF | TGCGCCAGCAGCTTGTCAGGGTGGGACGAGCAGTACTTC
TRBJ2-7 | . | . | TRBV10-3 | CAISGREDPPTEQYF | TGTGCCATCAGCGGTAGGGAGGACCCCCCGACTGAGCAGTACTTC
TRBJ1-5 | . | TRBD1 | TRBV6-6 | CASNPGGHQPQHF | TGTGCCAGCAACCCAGGGGGGCATCAGCCCCAGCATTTT
TRBJ1-2 | . | TRBD1 | TRBV19 | CASSADRRTNYGYTF | TGTGCCAGTAGTGCGGACAGGCGGACCAACTATGGCTACACCTTC
TRBJ1-1 | . | TRBD1 | TRBV7-9 | CASSSGQGENTEAFF | TGTGCCAGCAGCTCCGGACAGGGGGAAAACACTGAAGCTTTCTTT
TRBJ2-3 | . | TRBD1 | TRBV6-1 | CASSEPPGTGFADTQYF | TGTGCCAGCAGTGAACCCCCAGGGACAGGGTTTGCAGATACGCAGTATTTT
TRBJ1-1 | once | . | TRBV6-5 | CASSYAEGTAEAFF | TGTGCCAGCAGTTACGCGGAGGGTACCGCTGAAGCTTTCTTT
TRBJ2-2 | . | TRBD1 | TRBV5-1 | CASSLLVTGRSGELFF | TGCGCCAGCAGCTTGTTGGTGACAGGGCGGAGCGGGGAGCTGTTTTTT
TRBJ2-7 | once | . | TRBV6-5 | CASRKDSSYEQYF | TGTGCCAGCAGGAAAGACAGTTCCTACGAGCAGTACTTC
TRBJ1-5 | . | TRBD1 | TRBV7-8 | CASSPDRVGNQPQHF | TGTGCCAGCAGCCCGGACAGGGTGGGCAATCAGCCCCAGCATTTT
TRBJ2-7 | . | . | TRBV7-8 | CASSPRGPASMGGEQYF | TGTGCCAGCAGCCCGCGGGGGCCCGCCTCTATGGGGGGAGAGCAGTACTTC
TRBJ2-1 | few | . | TRBV5-5 | CASSLASGRVHEQFF | TGTGCCAGCAGCTTGGCCTCTGGCAGGGTGCATGAGCAGTTCTTC
TRBJ2-2 | . | . | TRBV5-1 | CASSLRTDNTGELFF | TGCGCCAGCAGCTTGAGGACAGATAACACCGGGGAGCTGTTTTTT
TRBJ2-7 | . | TRBD2 | TRBV4-3 | CASSQEASGGLSEQYF | TGCGCCAGCAGCCAAGAGGCTAGCGGGGGGTTGAGCGAGCAGTACTTC